This T cell receptor (beta chain) was sequenced during a study of post-analysis software for immune sequencing data. On the study more broadly: Patients had relapsing-remitting, secondary progressive or progressive-relapsing multiple sclerosis; some lacked subtype. Whole-study findings and limits: The normalized Chao1 diversity of multiple sclerosis patients was significantly lower than that of controls. Comparison of patients with controls showed 5 or 6 TRBV segments more frequent in patients, TRBV5-6, TRBV5-1 and TRBV20-1 among them. F measure clustering grouped samples strongly by preparation batch.

This clonotype was seen a few times. Its matching antigen is unknown. Researchers reported that TCR beta cDNA libraries carried unique molecular identifiers. Each CDR3 protein is one row after TCRdb ran MiXCR on the PCR reads. Of 820,000 or so distinct CDR3 sequences in the sample, approximately 50% were seen once. V lost 4 bases, J lost 4 bases, and 1 base stayed unmatched. Germline V gives CDR1 SGHRS, CDR2 YFSETQ. This CDR3 spans 12 amino acids. The sequence was collected from a girl aged 10-17 years with multiple sclerosis. The chain carries TRBV5-1 and TRBJ1-2, with 7 bases identical to TRBD1. Material: blood. The CDR3 bases are TGCGCCAGCAGCGGGGACAGCTATGGCTACACCTTC. This translates into CASSGDSYGYTF. Full variable domain (rest looked up from reference TRBV5-1 and TRBJ1-2): KAGVTQTPRYLIKTRGQQVTLSCSPISGHRSVSWYQQTPGQGLQFLFEYFSETQRNKGNFPGRFSGRQFSNSRSEMNVSTLELGDSALYLCASSGDSYGYTFGSGTRLTVV.